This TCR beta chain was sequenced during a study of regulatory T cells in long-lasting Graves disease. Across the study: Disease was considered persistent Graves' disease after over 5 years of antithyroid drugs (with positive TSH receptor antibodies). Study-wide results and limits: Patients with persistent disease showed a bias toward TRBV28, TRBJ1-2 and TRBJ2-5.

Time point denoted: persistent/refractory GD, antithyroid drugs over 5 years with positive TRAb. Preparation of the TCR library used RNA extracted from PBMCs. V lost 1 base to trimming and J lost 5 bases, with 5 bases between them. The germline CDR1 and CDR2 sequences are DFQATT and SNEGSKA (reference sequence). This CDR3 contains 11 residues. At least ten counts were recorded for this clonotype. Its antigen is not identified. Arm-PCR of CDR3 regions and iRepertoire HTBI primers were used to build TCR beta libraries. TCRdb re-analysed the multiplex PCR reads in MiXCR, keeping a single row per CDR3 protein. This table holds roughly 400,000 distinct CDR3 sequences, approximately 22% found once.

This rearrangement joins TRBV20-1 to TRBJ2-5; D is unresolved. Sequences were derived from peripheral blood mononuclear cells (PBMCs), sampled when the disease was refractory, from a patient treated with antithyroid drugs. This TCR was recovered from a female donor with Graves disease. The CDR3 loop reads CSARVKETQYF. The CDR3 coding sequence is TGCAGTGCTAGAGTGAAGGAGACCCAGTACTTC.